This T cell receptor (beta chain) was identified in a study of blood T cells in healthy people across ages. Concerning this clonotype: What it recognizes is unknown.

Germline assignment: CDR1 MNHEY and CDR2 SMNVEV (reference sequence). The CDR3 consists of 14 residues. Unmatched junction bases numbered 6, after V lost 6 bases and J lost 3 bases. Overall study findings and caveats: There were more naive CD4+ cells and higher diversity in long-lived donors than in aged donors.

The second PCR ran roughly 7 to 12 cycles with a sample-barcoded 5' primer and J-beta primers. MiXCR, run by TCRdb on the 5' RACE reads, gives a single entry per CDR3 protein. There are some 1.1 million distinct CDR3 sequences in the sample; 35% to 45% occur only once, and around 14% lies in the top ten. The chain carries TRBV27 and TRBJ1-1; 8 bases are a match to TRBD1. This TCR was sampled from a man younger than 35 in good health. The specimen sequenced was blood. In nucleotides, the CDR3 is TGTGCCAGCAGCCCCCAGGGGGCGTACACTGAAGCTTTCTTT. This encodes CASSPQGAYTEAFF.